The next 2 T cell receptor beta chains were all read from a single sample in a study of blood T cell repertoires in COVID-19. Sequencing was performed with immunoSEQ multiplex PCR; in TCRdb, only in-frame clones are kept and a portion is missing. Found here are about 360,000 clones, around 87% of them singletons; the top ten hold 1.5% to 2.5%. Sequences were obtained from PBMCs or T cells enriched from blood (not recorded which). All receptors come from a middle-aged man in a cohort exposed to, infected with or recovered from COVID-19 (not recorded which).

In its sample, this clone was seen once. This rearrangement joins TRBV18 to TRBJ2-7, with a tentative D call TRBD2 (5 bases). The germline gives CDR1 KGHSH, CDR2 LQKENI. There are 13 residues in the CDR3. The germline V and J ends were trimmed by 3 bases and 7 bases, with 13 bases remaining between them. DNA for the CDR3: TGTGCCAGCTCACCGCGAGAACGGGGAGAGCAGTACTTC. This translates into CASSPRERGEQYF. Full variable domain (remainder filled in from reference TRBV18 and TRBJ2-7): NAGVMQNPRHLVRRRGQEARLRCSPMKGHSHVYWYRQLPEEGLKFMVYLQKENIIDESGMPKERFSAEFPKEGPSILRIQQVVRGDSAAYFCASSPRERGEQYFGPGTRLTVT.

The chain recombines TRBV9 with TRBJ1-6; 9 positions match TRBD1. J gave up 7 bases and V 4 bases, and 9 bases lay outside the gene matches. Germline CDR1 reads SGDLS; CDR2 reads YYNGEE. The CDR3 is 16 residues long. Here the CDR3 reads CASSLQGQGRNSPLHF. Written as DNA, the CDR3 is TGTGCCAGCAGCCTACAGGGACAGGGTCGCAATTCACCCCTCCACTTT.